This entry lists 25 T cell receptor beta chains sequenced from one sample in a study of spatial heterogeneity in lung cancer. Time point denoted: sample taken at primary tumor resection. Whole RNA was taken from tumor, nontumor lung or frozen PBMC; it was then sequenced unsorted. TCRdb independently ran MiXCR on the 5' RACE reads; one entry per CDR3 protein. The top ten clones hold 5% to 7.5% of a sample with some 85,000 distinct CDR3 sequences, about a fifth of them seen once. The sequences come from PBMCs, collected at surgery. These receptors were taken from a male donor with early-stage non-small cell lung cancer.

This clonotype was seen a few times. V and J are TRBV10-3 and TRBJ2-7; 8 bases are a match to TRBD1. This CDR3 region has 14 residues. In germline, CDR1 is ENHRY, CDR2 SYGVKD. After removal of 8 bases from V and 4 bases from J, the junction contained 10 bases not matched to a gene. In DNA form, the CDR3 reads TGTGCCATCGCCGTCCAGGGGGCCCATTACGAGCAGTACTTC. This encodes CAIAVQGAHYEQYF.

The CDR3 nucleotides read TGTGCCAGCAGCTTACATCCCCAGGGGGCAAGTGATATGGCTTTCTTT. Translation: CASSLHPQGASDMAFF. The chain uses TRBV7-3 and TRBJ1-1, with 8 positions matching TRBD1. V shed 2 bases and J 11 bases; nucleotides not matched to a gene: 16. Per the germline V gene, CDR1 is SGHTA and CDR2 is FQGTGA. This CDR3 contains 16 residues.

This clonotype has only a few counts. This rearrangement joins TRBV18 to TRBJ1-2, with TRBD1 as a possible D gene (5 bases). Germline V gene data show CDR1 as KGHSH and CDR2 as LQKENI. This CDR3 has 14 amino acids. The V end was cut by 6 bases, the J end by 8 bases, with 19 bases between. As DNA, the CDR3 is TGTGCCAGCTCCCCGGAGGTGGCAGGGCTCGGCTACACCTTC. It encodes CASSPEVAGLGYTF.

This clonotype has only a few counts. For the CDR3, the DNA is TGTGCCAGCAGCTTAGATGTCTCAAACGTGGATACGCAGTATTTT. This encodes CASSLDVSNVDTQYF. The chain carries TRBV7-8 and TRBJ2-3; D not resolved. Germline CDR1 reads SGHVS; CDR2 reads FQNEAQ. The CDR3 extends over 15 amino acids. Trimming took 1 base from V and 6 from J, leaving 14 bases between them.

This clonotype was counted a few times. V gene TRBV7-2 combines with J gene TRBJ1-5; no clear D. Germline CDR1 reads SGHTA; CDR2 reads FQGNSA. Trimming took 0 bases from V and 4 from J, leaving 7 bases between them. The CDR3 is 14 residues long. CDR3 residues: CASSLAGENQPQHF. The CDR3 DNA reads TGTGCCAGCAGCTTAGCCGGAGAGAATCAGCCCCAGCATTTT.

This sequence joins TRBV5-6 and TRBJ1-4; 9 bases line up with TRBD1. CDR3 length: 16 amino acids. After removal of 4 bases from V and 0 bases from J, the junction contained 4 bases not matched to a gene. Germline V gives CDR1 SGHDT, CDR2 YYEEEE. The CDR3 DNA reads as TGTGCCAGCAGCGGCGGACAGGGGACAACTAATGAAAAACTGTTTTTT. It specifies CASSGGQGTTNEKLFF.

There are a few counts of this clonotype. The V and J genes are TRBV5-4 and TRBJ2-7; no reliable D call. The CDR3 contains 12 residues. V was trimmed by 4 bases and J by 5 bases, leaving 10 bases between them. Germline CDR1 reads SGHNT; CDR2 reads YYREEE (reference sequence). CDR3: CASSPSENEQYF. CDR3 sequence (DNA): TGTGCCAGCAGCCCGAGCGAGAACGAGCAGTACTTC.

This chain links TRBV12-3 or TRBV12-4 with TRBJ1-4; D gene ambiguous. The V and J ends lost 3 bases and 7 bases respectively, with 6 bases between them. The CDR3 contains 12 residues. The CDR3: CASSFGVEKLFF. In DNA form, the CDR3 reads TGTGCCAGCAGTTTCGGGGTTGAAAAACTGTTTTTT.

This clonotype was picked up many times. The chain couples TRBV12-3 or TRBV12-4 to TRBJ2-7; D gene ambiguous. This CDR3 comprises 11 residues. Trimming cost V 7 bases and J 5 bases, with 9 bases left between them. CDR3 sequence: CASTAMDEQYF. The DNA of the CDR3 is TGTGCCAGCACCGCTATGGACGAGCAGTACTTC.

The genes are TRBV7-9 and TRBJ1-1, with D unresolved. The V gene lost 1 base and the J gene lost 1 base, with 4 bases spanning the gap. This CDR3 is built from 13 residues. Germline V gene data show CDR1 as SEHNR and CDR2 as FQNEAQ (reference sequence). CDR3 nucleotide sequence: TGTGCCAGCAGCTTAGTGGCGAACACTGAAGCTTTCTTT. Protein product: CASSLVANTEAFF.

The chain carries TRBV9 and TRBJ1-1, with D perhaps matching TRBD1 (5 bases). V lost 0 bases and J lost 5, with 11 bases in between. Germline CDR1 reads SGDLS; CDR2 reads YYNGEE. The CDR3 totals 14 residues. The CDR3 DNA sequence: TGTGCCAGCAGCGTAGATAGCTGGGGGACTGAAGCTTTCTTT. Translating it yields CASSVDSWGTEAFF.

Ten or more counts support this clonotype. The chain links TRBV28 to TRBJ2-1; D might be TRBD2 (6 bases). V was trimmed by 8 bases and J by 6 bases, leaving 11 bases between them. The germline gives CDR1 MDHEN, CDR2 SYDVKM. This CDR3 comprises 12 residues. In DNA form, the CDR3 reads TGTGCCAGCTTGGCGGGGCGCAATGAGCAGTTCTTC. It encodes CASLAGRNEQFF.

This clonotype was picked up a small number of times. The chain uses TRBV7-6 and TRBJ2-5; TRBD2 agrees at 8 bases. Germline V gene lookup returns CDR1 SGHVS and CDR2 FNYEAQ. This CDR3 is built from 14 residues. Trimming at V came to 4 bases and at J to 3 bases, leaving 4 bases not matched to a gene. Here the CDR3 DNA reads TGTGCCAGCAGCTCAAAAGCGGGAGAAGAGACCCAGTACTTC. Encoded protein: CASSSKAGEETQYF.

V and J are TRBV7-3 and TRBJ1-1, with 9 bases fitting TRBD1. The CDR3 consists of 15 residues. Germline V gene lookup returns CDR1 SGHTA and CDR2 FQGTGA. The ends lost 2 bases at V and 4 bases at J; junction bases unmatched: 5. CDR3 sequence reads: CASSLSQGAFTEAFF. DNA of the CDR3: TGTGCCAGCAGCTTATCACAGGGGGCTTTCACTGAAGCTTTCTTT. Supplemented by reference TRBV7-3 and TRBJ1-1, the full variable domain reads GAGVSQTPSNKVTEKGKYVELRCDPISGHTALYWYRQSLGQGPEFLIYFQGTGAADDSGLPNDRFFAVRPEGSVSTLKIQRTERGDSAVYLCASSLSQGAFTEAFFGQGTRLTVV.

In the case of this clonotype: A read error is possible here, since a much larger clone lies one base away. The V gene is TRBV5-1, the J gene TRBJ2-5; D gene ambiguous. Trimming pared 3 bases from V and 0 bases from J, leaving 0 bases between. The CDR3 is made up of 11 amino acids. Per germline, CDR1 SGHRS and CDR2 YFSETQ. The CDR3 sequence is CASSYQETQYF. The CDR3 bases are TGCGCCAGCAGCTACCAAGAGACCCAGTACTTC. Complete variable domain (other parts from reference TRBV5-1 and TRBJ2-5): KAGVTQTPRYLIKTRGQQVTLSCSPISGHRSVSWYQQTPGQGLQFLFEYFSETQRNKGNFPGRFSGRQFSNSRSEMNVSTLELGDSALYLCASSYQETQYFGPGTRLLVL.

This clonotype was observed at least ten times. The chain links TRBV25-1 to TRBJ2-4; D is unresolved. The CDR3 spans 11 residues. Trimming removed 4 bases from V and 7 bases from J, with 5 bases in between. Germline CDR1 reads MGHDK; CDR2 reads SYGVNS. CDR3 sequence (DNA): TGTGCCAGCAGTGGTGGGAACATTCAGTACTTC. It encodes CASSGGNIQYF.

This clonotype was picked up a small number of times. For the CDR3, the DNA is TGTGCCAGCAGCTTAACCCGCCAAAACACCGGGGAGCTGTTTTTT. It yields the protein CASSLTRQNTGELFF. The chain employs TRBV11-1 and TRBJ2-2; D uncertain. The V gene lost 2 bases and the J gene lost 2 bases, with 9 bases spanning the gap. This CDR3 has 15 residues. From germline, CDR1 is SGHAT and CDR2 FQDESV (reference sequence).

The chain uses TRBV6-5 and TRBJ1-5; D is possibly TRBD1 (6 bases). Germline V gene lookup returns CDR1 MNHEY and CDR2 SVGAGI. The V gene lost 5 bases and the J gene lost 1 base, with 9 bases spanning the gap. There are 14 residues in the CDR3. The CDR3 DNA follows: TGTGCCAGCAGTCCCGGACAGAGCAATCAGCCCCAGCATTTT. Translating it yields CASSPGQSNQPQHF.

This clonotype was picked up a small number of times. J is TRBJ2-1 and V is TRBV7-8, with D uncertain. The CDR3 length is 12 residues. Looked up from germline, CDR1 is SGHVS and CDR2 is FQNEAQ. V was cut by 3 bases and J by 9 bases, with 9 bases left in between. The CDR3 DNA sequence: TGTGCCAGCAGCTTCGGCAGGTTTGAGCAGTTCTTC. This gives the protein CASSFGRFEQFF.

In its sample, this clonotype was seen a few times. The rearrangement joins TRBV6-6 to TRBJ1-1; TRBD1 aligns across 7 bases. V shed 4 bases and J 6 bases; nucleotides not matched to a gene: 8. This CDR3 region has 14 residues. CDR1 and CDR2 from the germline V gene are MNHNY and SVGAGI (reference sequence). The CDR3 is CASSFSGRGSEAFF. In DNA form, the CDR3 reads TGTGCCAGCAGTTTCTCTGGCAGGGGGTCTGAAGCTTTCTTT.

This clonotype has just a few counts. The V and J genes are TRBV6-2 or TRBV6-3 and TRBJ1-1, with D possibly being TRBD1 (6 bases). Germline CDR1 reads MNHEY; CDR2 reads SVGEGT. V was pared by 2 bases and J by 5 bases, with 9 bases between. This CDR3 spans 13 amino acids. CDR3 amino acids: CASSYPDRTEAFF. The CDR3 DNA is TGTGCCAGCAGTTACCCGGACAGAACTGAAGCTTTCTTT.

This clonotype was found a few times. This chain uses TRBV18 with TRBJ2-1; D may be TRBD2 (6 bases). The CDR3 spans 13 residues. Deletions cut 3 bases from V and 7 bases from J, with 10 bases between. Germline CDR1 reads KGHSH; CDR2 reads LQKENI. CDR3: CASSPAGRNEQFF. DNA of the CDR3: TGTGCCAGCTCACCGGCGGGGCGGAATGAGCAGTTCTTC.

The sample holds many counts of this clonotype. This sequence joins TRBV28 and TRBJ2-1; TRBD2 matches at 8 bases. This CDR3 has 15 amino acids. CDR1 and CDR2 (germline): MDHEN, SYDVKM. The trim removed 7 bases at V and 4 bases at J, leaving 9 bases unmatched. The CDR3 DNA reads TGTGCCAGCAATCCAGCGGGAGTCCTATACAATGAGCAGTTCTTC. This translates into CASNPAGVLYNEQFF.

The chain couples TRBV9 to TRBJ2-7; TRBD1 matches at 7 bases. The CDR3 is 13 residues long. Germline CDR1 is SGDLS and CDR2 is YYNGEE. V shed 4 bases and J 6 bases; nucleotides not matched to a gene: 7. The CDR3 loop is CASSSRQGGEQYF. CDR3 DNA sequence: TGTGCCAGCAGCTCCAGACAGGGCGGCGAGCAGTACTTC.

The table lists this clonotype with many counts. CDR3 amino acids: CSATRRSYQETQYF. CDR3 coding DNA: TGCAGTGCTACGAGGAGGTCTTATCAAGAGACCCAGTACTTC. The J gene is TRBJ2-5, the V gene TRBV20-1; tentative D call: TRBD2 (5 bases). There are 14 residues in the CDR3. Deletions cut 4 bases from V and 2 bases from J, with 14 bases between. Germline CDR1 and CDR2: DFQATT and SNEGSKA (reference sequence).